This T cell receptor beta chain comes out of a study of blood T cell repertoires in COVID-19. At the level of the study: Donors in the United States, Italy and Spain gave samples during acute or convalescent COVID-19. Sources were T cells, B-cell-depleted T cells, or PBMCs; the material itself was cDNA or gDNA.

Trimming took 2 bases from V and 4 from J; bases not matched to a gene: 8. The germline gives CDR1 SNHLY, CDR2 FYNNEI. This CDR3 has 16 residues. Those who participated ranged in age from about 18 to 89 years and resided in 20 to 30 US areas. Grouping used clinical history reported by participants in a survey and questionnaire. Using immunoSEQ multiplex PCR, the repertoire was profiled, and TCRdb retains in-frame clones only, with some absent. The sample lists some 210,000 clones, more than 75% occurring once. The V call is TRBV2, the J call TRBJ1-5; 7 bases are shared with TRBD1. This clonotype originated in a man aged 30 to 39 with acute COVID-19. The material sequenced was PBMCs or T cells enriched from blood (not recorded which). The CDR3 DNA sequence: TGTGCCAGCAGTGAACTTACAGGGGCTCCGAATCAGCCCCAGCATTTT. Its protein product is CASSELTGAPNQPQHF.